This T cell receptor (beta chain) was recorded in a study of regulatory T cells in long-lasting Graves disease. Described time point: newly diagnosed GD, antithyroid drugs for less than 3 months. Extracted PBMC RNA gave rise to the TCR library. This clonotype was detected only a few times. With 1 base removed from V and 7 bases from J, the gap between germline ends came to 7 bases. The CDR3 is made up of 11 amino acids. In germline, CDR1 is DFQATT, CDR2 SNEGSKA (reference sequence). Through Arm-PCR of CDR3 regions and iRepertoire HTBI primers, TCR beta libraries were built. TCRdb reprocessed the multiplex PCR reads with MiXCR, giving one entry per CDR3 protein. In the table there are 500,000 to 700,000 distinct CDR3 sequences, 16% of which are singletons. These sequences were also reported in another study, on T cells in Graves' hyperthyroidism and ophthalmopathy. From that study: In blood, most of the thyroid clonotypes expanded above 0.001 were also present. The model's output predicted ophthalmopathy at a median of about 6.5 months prior to onset.

Sequenced here: peripheral blood mononuclear cells (PBMCs), sampled at new diagnosis, from a patient treated with antithyroid drugs. This receptor was identified in a young woman with Graves disease. The rearrangement uses TRBV20-1 and TRBJ1-2; D call uncertain. The CDR3 loop reads CSARGFGGYTF. The CDR3 coding sequence is TGCAGTGCTAGAGGGTTCGGTGGCTACACCTTC.